The 11 T cell receptor beta chains given below trace back to one sample, sequenced in a study of shared T cell receptors in the human thymus (dated by TCRdb to the early 2020s). Library preparation was by the immunoSEQ multiplex PCR assay. TCRdb re-hosts the immuneACCESS table, in-frame sequences only. Its copies lack some clones; in the studies checked, an unresolved V gene accounts for under half of them, and the cause for the rest is not known. The sample table lists 640,000 or so clones, over 75% of them with a count of one. 0.0094% of the sample is taken by the ten largest. This sample was shared with a second study, whose subject was human thymus T cells.

Material: thymocytes. Receptors were obtained from a boy in the first two years of life with a congenital heart defect. Donor details come from another sample of the same person, matched by shared clones.

The V gene is TRBV6-5, the J gene TRBJ2-7; D might be TRBD1 (6 bases). V dropped 6 bases and J dropped 2 bases, with 17 bases sitting between them. The CDR3 sequence is 15 residues long. Germline CDR1 MNHEY, CDR2 SVGAGI. CDR3 loop: CASSTMTGIAYEQYF. The CDR3 region has the DNA TGTGCCAGCAGCACTATGACAGGAATCGCCTACGAGCAGTACTTC.

This clone was recorded only once. The rearrangement joins TRBV30 to TRBJ2-1; the match to TRBD2 covers 7 bases. The length of the CDR3 is 15 residues. V lost 0 bases to trimming and J lost 4 bases; unmatched junction nucleotides: 6. Per the germline V gene, CDR1 is GTSNPN and CDR2 is SVGIG (reference sequence). CDR3 bases: TGTGCCTGGAGTGTTACCGCGGGAGATTACAATGAGCAGTTCTTC. Translated: CAWSVTAGDYNEQFF. Full variable domain (rest looked up from reference TRBV30 and TRBJ2-1): SQTIHQWPATLVQPVGSPLSLECTVEGTSNPNLYWYRQAAGRGLQLLFYSVGIGQISSEVPQNLSASRPQDRQFILSSKKLLLSDSGFYLCAWSVTAGDYNEQFFGPGTRLTVL.

This chain connects TRBV14 to TRBJ2-7; 11 bases fit TRBD2. CDR1 is SGHDN, CDR2 FVKESK, per germline. The CDR3 consists of 16 residues. V dropped 3 bases and J dropped 4; count of bases not matched to a gene: 8. The chain's CDR3 is CASSHSSGRPGYEQYF. The DNA for the CDR3 is TGTGCCAGCAGCCATTCTAGCGGGAGGCCGGGGTACGAGCAGTACTTC. The entire variable domain, with the rest obtained from reference TRBV14 and TRBJ2-7, is as follows: EAGVTQFPSHSVIEKGQTVTLRCDPISGHDNLYWYRRVMGKEIKFLLHFVKESKQDESGMPNNRFLAERTGGTYSTLKVQPAELEDSGVYFCASSHSSGRPGYEQYFGPGTRLTVT.

This chain uses TRBV6-1 with TRBJ1-5, with D unclear. Germline loops: CDR1 MNHNS, CDR2 SASEGT. Trimming stripped 10 bases from V and 3 bases from J, with 16 bases between. The CDR3 covers 14 residues. CDR3 loop: CATPPADYNQPQHF. In DNA form, the CDR3 reads TGTGCCACCCCCCCGGCCGACTACAATCAGCCCCAGCATTTT.

This chain joins TRBV7-2 and TRBJ2-7; a possible D gene is TRBD1 (6 bases). From germline, CDR1 is SGHTA and CDR2 FQGNSA. V shed 5 bases and J shed 5 bases, with 13 bases lying between them. The CDR3 is 13 amino acids. CDR3: CASSPPGVHEQYF. For the CDR3, the DNA is TGTGCCAGCAGCCCCCCAGGGGTCCACGAGCAGTACTTC.

On this clone itself: One junction end disagrees with the germline gene, perhaps due to a read error. The same CDR3 can be traced to other DNA sequences in this sample. V gene TRBV7-7 combines with J gene TRBJ2-7; 9 bases match TRBD1. The V gene's germline CDR1 is SSHAT and CDR2 FNYEAQ (reference sequence). This CDR3 contains 16 residues. CDR3 amino acids: CASSLHRGLLSYEQYF. For the CDR3, the DNA is TGCGCCAGCAGCTTACACAGGGGGCTCCTCTCCTACGAGCAGTACTTC.

The V gene is TRBV7-4, the J gene TRBJ1-1, with D tentatively TRBD1 (6 bases). V was clipped by 5 bases and J by 5 bases, with 15 bases between them. Germline CDR1 and CDR2: SGHVT and SQSDAQ. The CDR3 consists of 14 residues. The CDR3 bases are TGTGCCAGCAGCCCTCCGGGACACAAGACTGAAGCTTTCTTT. It codes for CASSPPGHKTEAFF.

This clone was seen a few times. The chain combines TRBV5-4 with TRBJ2-1; D uncertain. The ends were cut back, 0 bases at V and 9 bases at J, with 10 bases in the middle. This CDR3 contains 13 residues. Germline V gene sequence: CDR1 SGHNT, CDR2 YYREEE (reference sequence). The CDR3 DNA reads TGTGCCAGCAGCTTGGAAGCGTGGAGTGAGCAGTTCTTC. This gives the protein CASSLEAWSEQFF.

The chain has TRBV11-2 and TRBJ2-1, with 7 bases lining up with TRBD2. The CDR3 extends over 16 amino acids. After removal of 6 bases from V and 3 bases from J, the junction contained 11 bases not matched to a gene. CDR1 SGHAT and CDR2 FQNNGV come from the germline V gene. The CDR3 here is CASSSRAASGYNEQFF. The CDR3 DNA sequence: TGTGCCAGCAGTTCTCGGGCAGCTAGCGGCTACAATGAGCAGTTCTTC.

The CDR3 DNA reads TGTGCCAGCGGACTAGACTTTAACTATGGCTACACCTTC. It specifies CASGLDFNYGYTF. The gene calls are TRBV13 and TRBJ1-2; no clear D gene. This CDR3 comprises 13 residues. Germline V lookup: CDR1 PRHDT, CDR2 FYEKMQ (reference sequence). Trimming took 8 bases from V and 1 from J, leaving 11 bases between them.

The chain joins TRBV5-6 to TRBJ2-7; 14 positions match TRBD2. After removal of 4 bases from V and 4 bases from J, the junction contained 10 bases not matched to a gene. Germline CDR1 reads SGHDT; CDR2 reads YYEEEE. There are 17 residues in the CDR3. The CDR3 protein is CASSGVTSGGEWYEQYF. As DNA, the CDR3 is TGTGCCAGCAGCGGGGTGACTAGCGGGGGGGAATGGTACGAGCAGTACTTC. The full variable domain, its missing parts supplied by reference TRBV5-6 and TRBJ2-7, is DAGVTQSPTHLIKTRGQQVTLRCSPKSGHDTVSWYQQALGQGPQFIFQYYEEEERQRGNFPDRFSGHQFPNYSSELNVNALLLGDSALYLCASSGVTSGGEWYEQYFGPGTRLTVT.